This T cell receptor (beta chain) was obtained from a study of immune cell composition in non-small cell lung cancer. Generated by immunoSEQ multiplex PCR, the TCRdb table keeps only in-frame clones and is missing some. This sample carries approximately 13,000 clones, roughly 80% of them seen once, and the ten largest clones take around 10%. The ends were cut back, 5 bases at V and 2 bases at J, with 13 bases in the middle. From germline, CDR1 is SEHNR and CDR2 FQNEAQ (reference sequence). The CDR3 runs to 15 residues. The sequence was obtained from a human donor with non-small cell lung cancer. Input material: lung tumor tissue. This chain connects TRBV7-9 to TRBJ2-1; D remains ambiguous. Here the CDR3 reads CASSPLGNTYNEQFF. In nucleotides, the CDR3 is TGTGCCAGCAGCCCCCTTGGGAACACCTACAATGAGCAGTTCTTC. Full variable domain (remainder filled in from reference TRBV7-9 and TRBJ2-1): DTGVSQNPRHKITKRGQNVTFRCDPISEHNRLYWYRQTLGQGPEFLTYFQNEAQLEKSRLLSDRFSAERPKGSFSTLEIQRTEQGDSAMYLCASSPLGNTYNEQFFGPGTRLTVL.